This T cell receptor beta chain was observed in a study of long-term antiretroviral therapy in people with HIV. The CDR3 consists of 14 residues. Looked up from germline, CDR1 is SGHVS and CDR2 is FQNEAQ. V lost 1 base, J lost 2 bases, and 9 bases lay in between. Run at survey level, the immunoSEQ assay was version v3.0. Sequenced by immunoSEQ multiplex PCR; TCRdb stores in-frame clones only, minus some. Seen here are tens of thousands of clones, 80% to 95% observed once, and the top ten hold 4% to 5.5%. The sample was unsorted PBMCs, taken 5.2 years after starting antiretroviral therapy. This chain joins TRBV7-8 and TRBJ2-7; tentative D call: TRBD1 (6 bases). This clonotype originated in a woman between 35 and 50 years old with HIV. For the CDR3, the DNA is TGTGCCAGCAGCTTAGTGGGGGCCACCTACGAGCAGTACTTC. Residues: CASSLVGATYEQYF. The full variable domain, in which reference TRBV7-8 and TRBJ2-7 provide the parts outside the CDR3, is GAGVSQSPRYKVAKRGQDVALRCDPISGHVSLFWYQQALGQGPEFLTYFQNEAQLDKSGLPSDRFFAERPEGSVSTLKIQRTQQEDSAVYLCASSLVGATYEQYFGPGTRLTVT.